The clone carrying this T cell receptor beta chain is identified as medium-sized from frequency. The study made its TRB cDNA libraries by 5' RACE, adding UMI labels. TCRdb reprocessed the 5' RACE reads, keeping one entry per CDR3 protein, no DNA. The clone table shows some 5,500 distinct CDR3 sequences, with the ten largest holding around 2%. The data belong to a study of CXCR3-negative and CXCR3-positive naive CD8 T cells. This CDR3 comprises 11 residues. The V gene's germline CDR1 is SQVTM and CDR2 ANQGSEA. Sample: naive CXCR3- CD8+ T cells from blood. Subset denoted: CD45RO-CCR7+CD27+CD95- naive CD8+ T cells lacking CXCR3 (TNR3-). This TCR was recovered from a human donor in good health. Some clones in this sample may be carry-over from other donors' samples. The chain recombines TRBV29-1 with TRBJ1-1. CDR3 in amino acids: CSVSDGPEAFF.